These T cell receptor beta chains were read from a single sample in a study of human thymus T cells. Measured with immunoSEQ multiplex PCR; TCRdb has only the in-frame clones, and not every one. The sample contains roughly 77,000 clones, around 95% of which appear only once. The source material was thymus tissue. Source of these receptors: a girl under two years old with a congenital heart defect but otherwise immunologically healthy. Each CDR3 is given with its conserved first and last residue. D genes are given only for firm matches. Size values are once, few and many counts, or a class for expanded clones, and some rows have none.

d_call j_call v_call clone_size cdr3_nt cdr3_aa
TRBD1 TRBJ1-2 TRBV11-2 once TGTGCCAGCAGCTTCTCATACTTACAGGGGGAAGACTATGGCTACACCTTC CASSFSYLQGEDYGYTF
TRBD2 TRBJ2-1 TRBV19 NA TGTGCCAGTAGTATAGATCGGAAAGCGGGAGATGACTATGAGCAGTTCTTC CASSIDRKAGDDYEQFF
TRBD2 TRBJ2-1 TRBV5-6 NA TGTGCCAGCAGCCCCTTCATATTTAGCGGGGGAAATGAGCAGTTCTTC CASSPFIFSGGNEQFF
NA TRBJ2-3 TRBV11-2 NA TGTGCCAGCAGCTTAGAGAGGCCAGGCCAGACCACAGATACGCAGTATTTT CASSLERPGQTTDTQYF
NA TRBJ2-7 TRBV5-1 NA TGCGCCAGCAGCCCCCGACCCGACGGGACCTACGAGCAGTACTTC CASSPRPDGTYEQYF
NA TRBJ1-5 TRBV7-6 NA TGTGCCAGCAGCTTGGATAGCAATCAGCCCCAGCATTTT CASSLDSNQPQHF
NA TRBJ1-1 TRBV28 NA TGTGCCAGCAGTTTAGGCCAACTGGTGAACACTGAAGCTTTCTTT CASSLGQLVNTEAFF
TRBD2 TRBJ2-3 TRBV28 NA TGTGCCAGCACCCTCCTGGGAGGGATGATCTCGATGGATACGCAGTATTTT CASTLLGGMISMDTQYF
TRBD1 TRBJ1-5 TRBV6-6 few TGTGCCAGCAGTTACGGCTACAGGGGAGAGGATCAGCCCCAGCATTTT CASSYGYRGEDQPQHF
NA TRBJ1-1 TRBV7-9 NA TGTGCCAGCAGCTTTTGGAAGTGGACCGAAGCTTTCTTT CASSFWKWTEAFF
TRBD2 TRBJ2-3 TRBV7-9 NA TGTGCCAGCTCAGAGGGAGGGCCCGGAGATACGCAGTATTTT CASSEGGPGDTQYF
NA TRBJ2-2 TRBV5-1 few TGCGCCAGCAGCTTGTCCCCCACCGGGGAGCTGTTTTTT CASSLSPTGELFF
TRBD1 TRBJ2-7 TRBV18 NA TGTGCCAGCTCACCGGACAGGGGATCGAGGCCTTCCTCTACCTACGAGCAGTACTTC CASSPDRGSRPSSTYEQYF
NA TRBJ2-1 TRBV7-9 NA TGTGCCAGCACCCCCGGGGATGAGCAGTTCTTC CASTPGDEQFF
NA TRBJ2-7 TRBV10-3 NA TGTGCCATCAGTGAGTGTTGCGGGGAGCAGTACTTC CAISECCGEQYF
NA TRBJ1-2 TRBV2 NA TGTGCCAGCAGTTGGTCCCCATCGGCAGGTAGGGCCTATGGCTACACCTTC CASSWSPSAGRAYGYTF
TRBD2 TRBJ2-3 TRBV5-6 NA TGTGCCACCAACGGGACTAGCGTAACAGATACGCAGTATTTT CATNGTSVTDTQYF
TRBD2 TRBJ2-2 TRBV7-2 NA TGTGCCAGCAGCTTTAGTACTAGCGGGAGAGTCATCTGGCCCGGGGAGCTGTTTTTT CASSFSTSGRVIWPGELFF
NA TRBJ1-5 TRBV5-1 NA TGCGCCAGCAGCTTAGGGCACAATCAGCCCCAGCATTTT CASSLGHNQPQHF
NA TRBJ1-2 TRBV30 NA TGTGCCTGGAGTGTCCCCGGCGGCTACACCTTC CAWSVPGGYTF
NA TRBJ2-5 TRBV5-1 few TGCGCCAGCAGCTTGGGGGGACAAGAGACCCAGTACTTC CASSLGGQETQYF
TRBD1 TRBJ1-4 TRBV18 NA TGTGCCAGCTCACCTGCCGGGACAGATAATGAAAAACTGTTTTTT CASSPAGTDNEKLFF
NA TRBJ2-1 TRBV28 NA TGTGCCAGCTTGGACTCTAGTGAGCAGTTCTTC CASLDSSEQFF
NA TRBJ2-7 TRBV15 NA TGTGCCACCAGCAGAGAGGGGCCCGGGGACACAGACAACTACGAGCAGTACTTC CATSREGPGDTDNYEQYF